One TCR beta chain is described in this entry. As yet, its antigen is unknown. The source of the sample is a study of beta chain features in type 1 diabetes. Whole-study results and caveats: Patients with type 1 diabetes carried fewer insertions and had more deletions at their VDJ junctions. Shortening of TCRB CDR3s, moderate but significant, appeared in all four CD4+ subsets of Type 1 diabetes patients. An over-representation of cells with high TCR expression could result from cDNA sequencing.

Trimming removed 5 bases from V and 2 bases from J, with 16 bases in between. Germline V lookup: CDR1 LNHDA, CDR2 SQIVND (reference sequence). This CDR3 has 15 amino acids. The isolated RNA, all of it, was reverse transcribed, so expressed TCRB transcripts were what got sequenced. Here immunoSEQ multiplex PCR was the method, and the copy in TCRdb shows in-frame clones only, minus some. Of about 360,000 clones in the sample, over 9.5% were seen once. The sample was naive CD4+ T cells from blood. The sequence was collected from a man aged 18 to 30 in good health. This sequence joins TRBV19 and TRBJ2-7; D is perhaps TRBD1 (5 bases). CDR3 loop: CASSQGALATYEQYF. CDR3 nucleotide sequence: TGTGCCAGTAGTCAAGGGGCCCTTGCCACCTACGAGCAGTACTTC.